The clone carrying this T cell receptor beta chain was counted a single time. Its antigen is still unknown. This entry comes from a study of T cells after yellow fever vaccination. TCRdb re-derived calls from the 5' RACE reads in MiXCR, one entry per CDR3 protein. Of under 600,000 distinct CDR3 sequences in the sample, around a fifth were seen once. Study-level findings and limits: FACS-sorted repertoires could contain abundant clonotypes contaminating from the bulk population.

This receptor was identified in a man between 18 and 35 years old who received the YFV17D yellow fever vaccine. The source was PBMCs, collected 20 to 25 days after the first yellow fever vaccination.

CDR3 DNA sequence: TGTGCCATCAGTCGGACTAGCGGGGGGTTAGATACGCAGTATTTT. Translated, it gives CAISRTSGGLDTQYF. The chain employs TRBV10-3 and TRBJ2-3, with 14 bases that match TRBD2. CDR1 and CDR2 (germline): ENHRY, SYGVKD. Trimming took 5 bases from V and 5 from J; bases not matched to a gene: 3. This CDR3 has 15 amino acids.